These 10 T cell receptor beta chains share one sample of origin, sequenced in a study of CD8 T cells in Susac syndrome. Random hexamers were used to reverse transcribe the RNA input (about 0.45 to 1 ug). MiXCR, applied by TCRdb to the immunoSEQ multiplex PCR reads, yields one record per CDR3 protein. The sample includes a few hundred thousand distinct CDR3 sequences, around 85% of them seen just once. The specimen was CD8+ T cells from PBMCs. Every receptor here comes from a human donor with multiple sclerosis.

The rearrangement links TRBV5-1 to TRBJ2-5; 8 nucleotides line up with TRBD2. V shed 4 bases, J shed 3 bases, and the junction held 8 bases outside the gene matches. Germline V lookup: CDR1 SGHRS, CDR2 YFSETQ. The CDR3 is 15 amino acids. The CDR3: CASSATSGGKETQYF. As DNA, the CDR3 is TGCGCCAGCAGCGCCACTAGCGGCGGAAAAGAGACCCAGTACTTC.

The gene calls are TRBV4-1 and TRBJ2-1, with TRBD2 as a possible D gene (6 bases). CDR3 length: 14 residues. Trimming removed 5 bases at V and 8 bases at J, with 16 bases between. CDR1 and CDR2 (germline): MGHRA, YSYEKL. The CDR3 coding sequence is TGCGCCAGCAGCAACCGGGACTCCGATGATGAGCAGTTCTTC. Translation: CASSNRDSDDEQFF.

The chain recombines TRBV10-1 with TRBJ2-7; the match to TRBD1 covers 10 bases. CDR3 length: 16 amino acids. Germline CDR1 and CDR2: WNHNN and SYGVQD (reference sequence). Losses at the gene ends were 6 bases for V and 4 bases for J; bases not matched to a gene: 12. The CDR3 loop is CASSERGTGEVYEQYF. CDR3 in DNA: TGCGCCAGCAGCGAGAGGGGGACAGGGGAGGTTTACGAGCAGTACTTC.

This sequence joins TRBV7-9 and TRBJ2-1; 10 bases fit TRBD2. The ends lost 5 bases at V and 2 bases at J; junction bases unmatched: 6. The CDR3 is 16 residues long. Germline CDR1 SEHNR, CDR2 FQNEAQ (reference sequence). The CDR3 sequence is CASSMLLAGTYNEQFF. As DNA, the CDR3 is TGTGCCAGCAGCATGCTACTAGCGGGGACCTACAATGAGCAGTTCTTC.

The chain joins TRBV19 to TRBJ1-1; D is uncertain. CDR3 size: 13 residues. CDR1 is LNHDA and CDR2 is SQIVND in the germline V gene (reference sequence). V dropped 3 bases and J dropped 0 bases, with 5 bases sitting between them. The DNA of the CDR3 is TGTGCCAGTAGTATTTGGGTGAACACTGAAGCTTTCTTT. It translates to CASSIWVNTEAFF.

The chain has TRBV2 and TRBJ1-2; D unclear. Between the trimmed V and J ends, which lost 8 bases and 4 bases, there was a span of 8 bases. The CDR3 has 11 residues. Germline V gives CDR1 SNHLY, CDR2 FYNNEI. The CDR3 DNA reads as TGTGCCAGCCGGCCGGGCTATGGCTACACCTTC. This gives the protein CASRPGYGYTF.

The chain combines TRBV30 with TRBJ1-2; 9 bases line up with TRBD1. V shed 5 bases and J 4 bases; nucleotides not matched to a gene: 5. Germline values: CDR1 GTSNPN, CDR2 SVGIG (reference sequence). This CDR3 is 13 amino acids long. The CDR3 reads CAWGQGLGYGYTF. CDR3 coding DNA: TGTGCCTGGGGACAGGGGTTGGGCTATGGCTACACCTTC.

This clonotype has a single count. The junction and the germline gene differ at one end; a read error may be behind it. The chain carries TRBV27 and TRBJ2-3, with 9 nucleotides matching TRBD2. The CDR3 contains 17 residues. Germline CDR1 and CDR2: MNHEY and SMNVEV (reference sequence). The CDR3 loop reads CASSLLSSGRVPDTLYF. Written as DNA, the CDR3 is TGTGCCAGCAGTTTACTGAGTAGCGGGAGAGTACCAGATACGCTGTATTTT.

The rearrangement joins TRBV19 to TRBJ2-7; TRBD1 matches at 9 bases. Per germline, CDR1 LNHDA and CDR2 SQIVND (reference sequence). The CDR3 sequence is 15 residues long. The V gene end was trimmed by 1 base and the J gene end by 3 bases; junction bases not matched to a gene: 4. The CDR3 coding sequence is TGTGCCAGTAGTATAGCGGGACAGGGTTACTACGAGCAGTACTTC. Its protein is CASSIAGQGYYEQYF.

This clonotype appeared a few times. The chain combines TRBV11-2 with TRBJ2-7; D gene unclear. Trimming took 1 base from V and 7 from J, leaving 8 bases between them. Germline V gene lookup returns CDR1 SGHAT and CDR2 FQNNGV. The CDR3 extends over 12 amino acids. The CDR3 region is CASSLGHLEQYF. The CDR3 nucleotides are TGTGCCAGCAGCTTAGGACATCTTGAGCAGTACTTC.